These T cell receptor beta chains were read from a single sample in a study of follicular helper T cells after annual influenza vaccination. Generated by immunoSEQ multiplex PCR, the TCRdb table keeps only in-frame clones and is missing some. The sample gives about 5,800 clones, approximately 85% of which show up once; about 1% is in the top ten. This material consisted of CXCR5+ CD38- circulating T follicular helper cells from blood, taken on the day of influenza vaccination. These receptors were collected from an adult who received the influenza vaccine. CDR3s include the opening cysteine and the closing phenylalanine or tryptophan. A D gene is named only where the DNA matches it firmly. Size tells how often a clone was seen (once, few, many) or the class of an expanded clone, and some rows leave it out.

J: TRBJ2-3
D: .
size: .
V: TRBV19
CDR3: CASKSQGGDTQYF
DNA: TGTGCCAGTAAAAGTCAGGGTGGCGATACGCAGTATTTT

J: TRBJ2-2
D: .
size: .
V: TRBV4-1
CDR3: CASSQDAAAYTGELFF
DNA: TGCGCCAGCAGCCAAGATGCCGCGGCCTACACCGGGGAGCTGTTTTTT

J: TRBJ2-1
D: TRBD2
size: .
V: TRBV2
CDR3: CASSGLAGLNEQFF
DNA: TGTGCCAGCAGCGGACTAGCGGGATTAAATGAGCAGTTCTTC

J: TRBJ1-5
D: TRBD1
size: .
V: TRBV9
CDR3: CASSPTGTDNQPQHF
DNA: TGTGCCAGCAGCCCAACCGGGACAGACAATCAGCCCCAGCATTTT

J: TRBJ2-1
D: TRBD1
size: .
V: TRBV28
CDR3: CASSGTAGGAANDEQFF
DNA: TGTGCCAGCAGCGGGACCGCAGGGGGCGCCGCCAACGATGAGCAGTTCTTC

J: TRBJ2-7
D: TRBD2
size: .
V: TRBV15
CDR3: CATSREGGRAYEQYF
DNA: TGTGCCACCAGCAGAGAGGGCGGGAGGGCCTACGAGCAGTACTTC

J: TRBJ1-3
D: .
size: .
V: TRBV9
CDR3: CASSPSLVGTRSGNTIYF
DNA: TGTGCCAGCAGCCCCAGCCTTGTGGGGACACGCTCTGGAAACACCATATATTTT

J: TRBJ2-6
D: .
size: once
V: TRBV5-1
CDR3: CASSLRSEYSGANVLTF
DNA: TGCGCCAGCAGCTTGCGGTCGGAGTACTCTGGGGCCAACGTCCTGACTTTC

J: TRBJ2-7
D: .
size: .
V: TRBV19
CDR3: CASSTPINSYEQYF
DNA: TGTGCCAGTAGTACTCCCATAAACTCCTACGAGCAGTACTTC

J: TRBJ2-7
D: TRBD1
size: once
V: TRBV9
CDR3: CASSVDRGAYEQYF
DNA: TGTGCCAGCAGCGTAGACAGGGGGGCCTACGAGCAGTACTTC

J: TRBJ1-3
D: TRBD1
size: .
V: TRBV9
CDR3: CASSVALWDSRSGNTIYF
DNA: TGTGCCAGCAGCGTAGCTCTGTGGGACAGCCGCTCTGGAAACACCATATATTTT

J: TRBJ2-2
D: .
size: .
V: TRBV7-9
CDR3: CASSLGQPANTGELFF
DNA: TGTGCCAGCAGCTTAGGACAGCCCGCGAACACCGGGGAGCTGTTTTTT

J: TRBJ2-7
D: .
size: few
V: TRBV7-3
CDR3: CASSLNRDYEQYF
DNA: TGTGCCAGCAGCTTAAACAGGGACTACGAGCAGTACTTC

J: TRBJ2-7
D: TRBD2
size: .
V: TRBV20-1
CDR3: CSALAGRSREF
DNA: TGCAGTGCTTTAGCGGGACGCAGCCGGGAATTC

J: TRBJ2-7
D: .
size: few
V: TRBV6-1
CDR3: CASSGGMQVVEQYF
DNA: TGTGCCAGCTCAGGAGGAATGCAAGTGGTAGAGCAGTACTTC

J: TRBJ1-5
D: .
size: .
V: TRBV19
CDR3: CASSIQGVDQPQHF
DNA: TGTGCCAGTAGTATCCAGGGTGTGGATCAGCCCCAGCATTTT

J: TRBJ1-1
D: .
size: .
V: TRBV7-2
CDR3: CASSSLPSNTEAFF
DNA: TGTGCCAGCAGCTCCCTACCCTCGAACACTGAAGCTTTCTTT

J: TRBJ1-1
D: .
size: .
V: TRBV11-1
CDR3: CASGRTSGTEAFF
DNA: TGTGCCAGCGGACGGACCTCGGGCACTGAAGCTTTCTTT

J: TRBJ2-1
D: TRBD2
size: few
V: TRBV7-9
CDR3: CASSLRAGGDEQFF
DNA: TGTGCCAGCAGCTTACGGGCGGGAGGGGATGAGCAGTTCTTC

J: TRBJ2-1
D: TRBD2
size: .
V: TRBV29-1
CDR3: CSVTTSGSGNEQFF
DNA: TGCAGCGTTACGACTAGCGGGTCCGGTAATGAGCAGTTCTTC

J: TRBJ1-2
D: TRBD1
size: .
V: TRBV19
CDR3: CASSISPGGTGNRGDGYTF
DNA: TGTGCCAGTAGTATATCTCCCGGCGGGACAGGGAATCGTGGTGATGGCTACACCTTC

J: TRBJ1-1
D: TRBD1
size: .
V: TRBV14
CDR3: CASSPPGRGLEAFF
DNA: TGTGCCAGCAGCCCCCCGGGTAGGGGGCTTGAAGCTTTCTTT

J: TRBJ1-1
D: .
size: once
V: TRBV29-1
CDR3: CSVGVGREAFF
DNA: TGCAGCGTTGGGGTCGGGCGGGAAGCTTTCTTT

J: TRBJ2-5
D: .
size: .
V: TRBV29-1
CDR3: CSVALETQYF
DNA: TGCAGCGTTGCCTTAGAGACCCAGTACTTC

J: TRBJ2-1
D: .
size: .
V: TRBV2
CDR3: CASSQGTYNEQFF
DNA: TGTGCCAGCAGCCAGGGAACCTACAATGAGCAGTTCTTC

J: TRBJ1-3
D: TRBD1
size: .
V: TRBV6-6
CDR3: CASSLGTAGNTIYF
DNA: TGTGCCAGCAGCCTCGGGACAGCTGGAAACACCATATATTTT

J: TRBJ1-1
D: .
size: .
V: TRBV19
CDR3: CASSNVLEAFF
DNA: TGTGCCAGTAGTAACGTCCTCGAAGCTTTCTTT

J: TRBJ1-2
D: .
size: .
V: TRBV28
CDR3: CASSSLIIGAYGYTF
DNA: TGTGCCAGCAGTTCCCTCATAATTGGGGCCTATGGCTACACCTTC

J: TRBJ2-5
D: .
size: few
V: TRBV7-7
CDR3: CASSSGAGTLWEETQYF
DNA: TGTGCCAGCAGCTCCGGAGCCGGGACATTATGGGAAGAGACCCAGTACTTC

J: TRBJ2-1
D: TRBD2
size: .
V: TRBV7-2
CDR3: CASSLQSSGIYNEQFF
DNA: TGTGCCAGCAGCTTACAGTCTAGCGGGATTTACAATGAGCAGTTCTTC

J: TRBJ1-3
D: .
size: .
V: TRBV10-3
CDR3: CATALGENTIYF
DNA: TGTGCCACCGCCTTGGGGGAAAACACCATATATTTT

J: TRBJ2-2
D: .
size: .
V: TRBV11-3
CDR3: CASSLGHDTGELFF
DNA: TGTGCCAGCAGCTTAGGACACGACACCGGGGAGCTGTTTTTT

J: TRBJ2-2
D: .
size: .
V: TRBV10-3
CDR3: CATRTGVRNTGELFF
DNA: TGTGCCACCAGAACGGGGGTACGGAACACCGGGGAGCTGTTTTTT

J: TRBJ2-5
D: TRBD1
size: .
V: TRBV7-9
CDR3: CASSLSGTGPQETQYF
DNA: TGTGCCAGCAGCTTATCCGGGACAGGGCCACAAGAGACCCAGTACTTC

J: TRBJ1-1
D: .
size: .
V: TRBV10-1
CDR3: CASSVRVGTEAFF
DNA: TGCGCCAGCAGTGTAAGGGTCGGCACTGAAGCTTTCTTT

J: TRBJ2-2
D: .
size: once
V: TRBV18
CDR3: CASSPPGLGSGELFF
DNA: TGTGCCAGCTCACCACCGGGACTCGGGTCCGGGGAGCTGTTTTTT

J: TRBJ1-3
D: TRBD1
size: few
V: TRBV2
CDR3: CASAGTGNTIYF
DNA: TGTGCCAGCGCCGGGACAGGGAACACCATATATTTT

J: TRBJ2-7
D: TRBD1
size: .
V: TRBV6-5
CDR3: CASKGQGAGYEQYF
DNA: TGTGCCAGCAAGGGACAGGGGGCGGGTTACGAGCAGTACTTC

J: TRBJ2-3
D: TRBD2
size: .
V: TRBV15
CDR3: CATSRELADTQYF
DNA: TGTGCCACCAGCAGGGAACTAGCGGATACGCAGTATTTT

J: TRBJ1-2
D: TRBD1
size: .
V: TRBV5-1
CDR3: CASSWGQQNYGYTF
DNA: TGCGCCAGCAGCTGGGGACAGCAGAACTATGGCTACACCTTC

J: TRBJ2-1
D: TRBD1
size: .
V: TRBV7-7
CDR3: CASSLGQGYNEQFF
DNA: TGTGCTAGCAGCTTGGGACAGGGATACAATGAGCAGTTCTTC

J: TRBJ2-6
D: .
size: .
V: TRBV4-3
CDR3: CASSQASSGANVLTF
DNA: TGCGCCAGCAGCCAAGCCAGCTCTGGGGCCAACGTCCTGACTTTC

J: TRBJ1-5
D: TRBD1
size: .
V: TRBV27
CDR3: CASSSHPGTGGNQPQHF
DNA: TGTGCCAGCAGTTCACACCCCGGGACAGGTGGGAATCAGCCCCAGCATTTT

J: TRBJ1-5
D: .
size: once
V: TRBV2
CDR3: CASSQNRGNQPQHF
DNA: TGTGCCAGCAGTCAAAACAGGGGCAATCAGCCCCAGCATTTT

J: TRBJ2-5
D: .
size: .
V: TRBV29-1
CDR3: CSVSSTGETQYF
DNA: TGCAGCGTTTCTAGCACCGGGGAGACCCAGTACTTC

J: TRBJ1-3
D: .
size: few
V: TRBV9
CDR3: CASSVAGVGNTIYF
DNA: TGTGCCAGCAGCGTAGCAGGGGTTGGAAACACCATATATTTT

J: TRBJ2-3
D: .
size: .
V: TRBV6-1
CDR3: CASSEPLRGGLLTDTQYF
DNA: TGTGCCAGCAGTGAGCCTCTAAGGGGGGGACTCCTTACAGATACGCAGTATTTT

J: TRBJ1-2
D: TRBD1
size: .
V: TRBV18
CDR3: CASSAGTGNSGNGYTF
DNA: TGTGCCAGCTCAGCAGGGACAGGGAACTCGGGGAATGGCTACACCTTC

J: TRBJ1-1
D: .
size: .
V: TRBV28
CDR3: CASSPWGGGNTEAFF
DNA: TGTGCCAGCAGCCCCTGGGGGGGCGGGAACACTGAAGCTTTCTTT

J: TRBJ2-7
D: TRBD2
size: .
V: TRBV6-5
CDR3: CASSSGLAGLLPNF
DNA: TGTGCCAGCAGCTCGGGACTAGCGGGGCTGCTCCCCAACTTC

J: TRBJ2-5
D: .
size: .
V: TRBV5-1
CDR3: CASRLNQPPQETQYF
DNA: TGCGCCAGCCGCCTAAACCAGCCCCCTCAAGAGACCCAGTACTTC

J: TRBJ1-1
D: .
size: .
V: TRBV19
CDR3: CASSKLYRAQNTEAFF
DNA: TGTGCCAGTAGTAAACTCTACAGGGCGCAGAACACTGAAGCTTTCTTT

J: TRBJ2-5
D: TRBD2
size: .
V: TRBV7-2
CDR3: CASSLGGRAETQYF
DNA: TGTGCCAGCAGCTTAGGCGGGAGGGCAGAGACCCAGTACTTC

J: TRBJ2-1
D: TRBD2
size: .
V: TRBV27
CDR3: CASSSKGLVDEQFF
DNA: TGTGCCAGCAGTTCCAAGGGACTAGTCGATGAGCAGTTCTTC